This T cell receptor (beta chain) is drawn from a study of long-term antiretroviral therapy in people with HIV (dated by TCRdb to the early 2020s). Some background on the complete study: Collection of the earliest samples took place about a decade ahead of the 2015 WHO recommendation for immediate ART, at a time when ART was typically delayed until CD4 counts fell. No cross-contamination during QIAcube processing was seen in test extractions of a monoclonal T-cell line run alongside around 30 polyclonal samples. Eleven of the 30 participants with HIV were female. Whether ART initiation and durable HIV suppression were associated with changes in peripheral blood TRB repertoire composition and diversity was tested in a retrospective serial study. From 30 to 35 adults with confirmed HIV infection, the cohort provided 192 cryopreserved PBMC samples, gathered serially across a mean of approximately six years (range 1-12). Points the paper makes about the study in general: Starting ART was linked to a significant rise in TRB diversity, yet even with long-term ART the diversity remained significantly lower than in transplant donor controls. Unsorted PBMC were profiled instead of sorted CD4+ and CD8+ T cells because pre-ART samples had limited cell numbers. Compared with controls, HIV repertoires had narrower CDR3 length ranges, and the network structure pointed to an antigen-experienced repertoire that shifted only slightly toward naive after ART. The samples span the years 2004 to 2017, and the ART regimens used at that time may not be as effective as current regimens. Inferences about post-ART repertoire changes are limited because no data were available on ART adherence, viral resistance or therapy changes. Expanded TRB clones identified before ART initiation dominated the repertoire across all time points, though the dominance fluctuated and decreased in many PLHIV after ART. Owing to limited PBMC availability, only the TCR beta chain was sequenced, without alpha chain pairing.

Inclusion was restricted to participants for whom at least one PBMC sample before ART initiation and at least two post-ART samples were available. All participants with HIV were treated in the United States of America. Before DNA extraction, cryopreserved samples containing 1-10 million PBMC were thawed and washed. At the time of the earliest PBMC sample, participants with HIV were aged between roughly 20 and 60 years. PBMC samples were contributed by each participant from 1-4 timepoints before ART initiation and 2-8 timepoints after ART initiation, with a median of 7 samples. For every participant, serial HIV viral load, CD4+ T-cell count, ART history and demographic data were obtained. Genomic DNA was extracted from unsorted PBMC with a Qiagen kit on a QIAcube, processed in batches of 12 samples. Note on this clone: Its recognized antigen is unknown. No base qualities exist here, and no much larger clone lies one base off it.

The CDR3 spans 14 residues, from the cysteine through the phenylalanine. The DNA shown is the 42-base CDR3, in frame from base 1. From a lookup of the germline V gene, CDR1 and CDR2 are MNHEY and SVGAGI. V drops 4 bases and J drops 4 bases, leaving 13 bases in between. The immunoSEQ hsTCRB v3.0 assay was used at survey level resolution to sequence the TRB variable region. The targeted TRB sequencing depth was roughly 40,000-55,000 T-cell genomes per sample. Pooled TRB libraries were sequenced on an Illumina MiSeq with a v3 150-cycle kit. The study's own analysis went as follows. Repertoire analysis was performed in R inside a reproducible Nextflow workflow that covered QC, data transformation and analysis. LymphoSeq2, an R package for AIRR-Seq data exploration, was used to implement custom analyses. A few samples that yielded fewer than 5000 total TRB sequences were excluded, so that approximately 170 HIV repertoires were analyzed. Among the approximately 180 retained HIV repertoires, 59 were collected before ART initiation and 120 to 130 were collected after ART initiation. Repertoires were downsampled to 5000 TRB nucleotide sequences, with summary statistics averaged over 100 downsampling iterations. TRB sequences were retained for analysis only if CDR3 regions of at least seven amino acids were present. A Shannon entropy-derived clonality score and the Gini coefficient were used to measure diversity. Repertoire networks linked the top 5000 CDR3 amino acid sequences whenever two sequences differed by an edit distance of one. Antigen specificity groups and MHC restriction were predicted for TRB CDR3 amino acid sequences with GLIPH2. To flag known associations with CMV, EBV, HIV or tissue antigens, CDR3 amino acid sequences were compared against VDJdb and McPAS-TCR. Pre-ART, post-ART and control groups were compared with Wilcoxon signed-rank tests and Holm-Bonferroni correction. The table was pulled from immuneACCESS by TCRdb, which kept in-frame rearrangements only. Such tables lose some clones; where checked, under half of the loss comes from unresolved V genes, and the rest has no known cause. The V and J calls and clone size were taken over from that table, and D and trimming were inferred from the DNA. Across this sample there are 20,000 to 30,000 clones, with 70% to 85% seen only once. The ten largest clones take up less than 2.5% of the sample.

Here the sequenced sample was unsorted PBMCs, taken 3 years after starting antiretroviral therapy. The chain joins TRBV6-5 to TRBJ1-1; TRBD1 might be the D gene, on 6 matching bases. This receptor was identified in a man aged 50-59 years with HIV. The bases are TGTGCCAGCAGTTCTTCTCCGGGGGCCACTGAAGCTTTCTTT. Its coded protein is CASSSSPGATEAFF.